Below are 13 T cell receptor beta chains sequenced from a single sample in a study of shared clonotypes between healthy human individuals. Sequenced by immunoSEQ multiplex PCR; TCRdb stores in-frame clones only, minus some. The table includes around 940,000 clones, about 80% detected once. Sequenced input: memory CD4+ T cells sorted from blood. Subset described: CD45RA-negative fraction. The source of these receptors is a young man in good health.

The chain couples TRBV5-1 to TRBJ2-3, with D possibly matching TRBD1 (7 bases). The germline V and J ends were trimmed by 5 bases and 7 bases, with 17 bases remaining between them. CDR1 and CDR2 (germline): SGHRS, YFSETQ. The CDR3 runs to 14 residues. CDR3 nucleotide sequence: TGCGCCAGCAGGTCCCAGGGGGGTCGGAATACGCAGTATTTT. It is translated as CASRSQGGRNTQYF.

The CDR3 bases are TGTGCCAGCAGCTTATGGGGCGGGGCTTACAATGAGCAGTTCTTC. Amino acids: CASSLWGGAYNEQFF. The gene calls are TRBV7-9 and TRBJ2-1; D perhaps matches TRBD2 (6 bases). V shed 2 bases and J shed 4 bases, with 12 bases lying between them. The CDR3 totals 15 residues. From germline, CDR1 is SEHNR and CDR2 FQNEAQ (reference sequence).

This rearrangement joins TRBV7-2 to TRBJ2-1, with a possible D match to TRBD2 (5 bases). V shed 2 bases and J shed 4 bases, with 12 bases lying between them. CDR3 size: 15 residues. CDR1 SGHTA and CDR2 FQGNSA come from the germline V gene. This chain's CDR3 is CASSLSPDYYNEQFF. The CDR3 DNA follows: TGTGCCAGCAGCTTAAGTCCCGACTATTACAATGAGCAGTTCTTC.

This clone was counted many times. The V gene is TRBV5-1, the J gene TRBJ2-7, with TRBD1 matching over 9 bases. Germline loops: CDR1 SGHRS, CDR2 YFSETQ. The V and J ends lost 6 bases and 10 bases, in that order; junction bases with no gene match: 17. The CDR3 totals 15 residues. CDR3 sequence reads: CASNYGRDREKEQYF. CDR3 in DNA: TGCGCCAGCAACTATGGCCGGGACAGGGAAAAGGAACAGTACTTC. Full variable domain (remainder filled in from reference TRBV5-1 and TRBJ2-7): KAGVTQTPRYLIKTRGQQVTLSCSPISGHRSVSWYQQTPGQGLQFLFEYFSETQRNKGNFPGRFSGRQFSNSRSEMNVSTLELGDSALYLCASNYGRDREKEQYFGPGTRLTVT.

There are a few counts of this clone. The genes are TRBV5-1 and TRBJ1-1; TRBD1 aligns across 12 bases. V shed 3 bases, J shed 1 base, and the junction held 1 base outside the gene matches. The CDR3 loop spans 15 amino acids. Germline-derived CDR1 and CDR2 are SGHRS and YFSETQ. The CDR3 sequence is CASSWGQGANTEAFF. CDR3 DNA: TGCGCCAGCAGCTGGGGACAGGGGGCGAACACTGAAGCTTTCTTT.

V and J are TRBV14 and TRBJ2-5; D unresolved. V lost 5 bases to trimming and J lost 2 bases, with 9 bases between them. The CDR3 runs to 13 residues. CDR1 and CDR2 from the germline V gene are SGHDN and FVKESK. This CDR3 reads CASSGSLQETQYF. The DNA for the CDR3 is TGTGCCAGCAGCGGTTCTTTACAAGAGACCCAGTACTTC.

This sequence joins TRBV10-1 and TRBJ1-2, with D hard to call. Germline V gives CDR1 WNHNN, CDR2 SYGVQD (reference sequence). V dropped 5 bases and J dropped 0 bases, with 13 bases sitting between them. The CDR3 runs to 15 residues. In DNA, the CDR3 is TGCGCCAGCAGTCCCGGGCTCAACGCTAACTATGGCTACACCTTC. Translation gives CASSPGLNANYGYTF.

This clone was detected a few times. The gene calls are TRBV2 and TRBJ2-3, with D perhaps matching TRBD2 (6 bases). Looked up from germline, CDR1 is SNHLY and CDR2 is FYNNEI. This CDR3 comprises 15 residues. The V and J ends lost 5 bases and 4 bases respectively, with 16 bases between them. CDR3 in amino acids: CASSSGTRGSDTQYF. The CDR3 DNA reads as TGTGCCAGCAGTTCCGGGACTCGTGGATCAGATACGCAGTATTTT.

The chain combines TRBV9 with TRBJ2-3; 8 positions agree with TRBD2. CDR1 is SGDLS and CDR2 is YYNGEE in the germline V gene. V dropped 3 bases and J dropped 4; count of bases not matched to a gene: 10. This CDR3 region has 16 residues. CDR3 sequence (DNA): TGTGCCAGCAGCGCACGAGCGGGAGAGGGTGCAGATACGCAGTATTTT. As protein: CASSARAGEGADTQYF.

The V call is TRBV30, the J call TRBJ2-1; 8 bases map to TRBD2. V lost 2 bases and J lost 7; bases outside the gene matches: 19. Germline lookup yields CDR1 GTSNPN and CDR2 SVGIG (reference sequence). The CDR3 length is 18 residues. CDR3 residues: CAWSIHSTGTRGPNEQFF. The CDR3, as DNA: TGTGCCTGGAGTATCCACTCCACTGGGACTAGGGGACCTAATGAGCAGTTCTTC.

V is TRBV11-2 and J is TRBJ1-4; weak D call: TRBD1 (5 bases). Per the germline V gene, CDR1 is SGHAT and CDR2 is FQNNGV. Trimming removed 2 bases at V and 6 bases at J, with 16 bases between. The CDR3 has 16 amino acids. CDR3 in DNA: TGTGCCAGCAGCTTATCCTCAGGGCCTTGGGATGAAAAACTGTTTTTT. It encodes CASSLSSGPWDEKLFF.

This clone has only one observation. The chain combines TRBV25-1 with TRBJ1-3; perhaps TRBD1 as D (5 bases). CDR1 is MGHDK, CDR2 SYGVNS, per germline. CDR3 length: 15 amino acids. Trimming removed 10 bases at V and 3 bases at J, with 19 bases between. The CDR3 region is CATGPRGLDGNTIYF. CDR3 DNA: TGTGCCACAGGACCCCGGGGGTTAGATGGAAACACCATATATTTT.

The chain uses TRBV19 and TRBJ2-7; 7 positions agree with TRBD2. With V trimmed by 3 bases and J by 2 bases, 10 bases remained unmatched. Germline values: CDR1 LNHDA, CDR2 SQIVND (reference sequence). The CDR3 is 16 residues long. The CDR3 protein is CASSILAGVNTYEQYF. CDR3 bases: TGTGCCAGTAGTATTCTGGCGGGGGTTAATACCTACGAGCAGTACTTC.